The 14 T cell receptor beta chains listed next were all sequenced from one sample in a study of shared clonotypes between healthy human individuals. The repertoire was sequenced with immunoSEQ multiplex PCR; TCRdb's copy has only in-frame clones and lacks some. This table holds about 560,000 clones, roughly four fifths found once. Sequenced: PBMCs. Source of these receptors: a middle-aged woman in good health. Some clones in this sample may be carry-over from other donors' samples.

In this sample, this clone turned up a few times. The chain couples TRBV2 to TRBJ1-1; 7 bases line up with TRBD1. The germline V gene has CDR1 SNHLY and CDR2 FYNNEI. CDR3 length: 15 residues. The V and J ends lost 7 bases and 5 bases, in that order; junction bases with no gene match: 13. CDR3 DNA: TGTGCCAGCACTTTGGAGGGGGCGTTGGGGACTGAAGCTTTCTTT. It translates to CASTLEGALGTEAFF.

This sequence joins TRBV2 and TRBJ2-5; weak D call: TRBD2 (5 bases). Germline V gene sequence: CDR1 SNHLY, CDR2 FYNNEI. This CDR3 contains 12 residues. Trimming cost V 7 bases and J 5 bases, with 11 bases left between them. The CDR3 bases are TGTGCCAGCAAGCAAGGCGGGGAGACCCAGTACTTC. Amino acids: CASKQGGETQYF.

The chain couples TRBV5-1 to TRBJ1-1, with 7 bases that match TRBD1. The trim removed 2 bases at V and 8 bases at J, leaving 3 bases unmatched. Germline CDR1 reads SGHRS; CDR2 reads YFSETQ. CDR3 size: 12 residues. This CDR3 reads CASSLRQGEAFF. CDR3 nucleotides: TGCGCCAGCAGCTTAAGACAGGGAGAAGCTTTCTTT.

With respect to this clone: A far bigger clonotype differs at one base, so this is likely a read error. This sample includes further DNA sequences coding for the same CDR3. This CDR3 is CSVTVGLDTEAFF. The CDR3 DNA sequence: TGCAGCGTAACAGTAGGGTTAGACACTGAAGCTTTCTTT. This chain uses TRBV29-1 with TRBJ1-1; no clear D gene. Trimming removed 6 bases from V and 3 bases from J, with 14 bases in between. The CDR3 consists of 13 residues. Germline CDR1 and CDR2: SQVTM and ANQGSEA. The full variable domain, rest sourced from reference TRBV29-1 and TRBJ1-1, is SAVISQKPSRDICQRGTSLTIQCQVDSQVTMMFWYRQQPGQSLTLIATANQGSEATYESGFVIDKFPISRPNLTFSTLTVSNMSPEDSSIYLCSVTVGLDTEAFFGQGTRLTVV.

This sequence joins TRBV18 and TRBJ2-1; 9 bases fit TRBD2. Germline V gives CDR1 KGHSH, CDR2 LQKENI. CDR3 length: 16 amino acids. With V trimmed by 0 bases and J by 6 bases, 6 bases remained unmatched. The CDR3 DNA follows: TGTGCCAGCTCACCACCGCGTCTAGCGGGACCCAATGAGCAGTTCTTC. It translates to CASSPPRLAGPNEQFF.

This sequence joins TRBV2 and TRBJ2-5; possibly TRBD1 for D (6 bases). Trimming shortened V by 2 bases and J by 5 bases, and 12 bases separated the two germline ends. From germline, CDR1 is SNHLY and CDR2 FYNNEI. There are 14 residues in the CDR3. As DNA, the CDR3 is TGTGCCAGCAGTGAAATGACAGGAATCGAGACCCAGTACTTC. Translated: CASSEMTGIETQYF. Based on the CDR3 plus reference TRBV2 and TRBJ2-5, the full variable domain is EPEVTQTPSHQVTQMGQEVILRCVPISNHLYFYWYRQILGQKVEFLVSFYNNEISEKSEIFDDQFSVERPDGSNFTLKIRSTKLEDSAMYFCASSEMTGIETQYFGPGTRLLVL.

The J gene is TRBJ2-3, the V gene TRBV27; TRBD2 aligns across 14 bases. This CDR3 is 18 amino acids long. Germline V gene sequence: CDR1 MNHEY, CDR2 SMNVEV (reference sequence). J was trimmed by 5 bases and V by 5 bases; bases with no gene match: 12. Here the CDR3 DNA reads TGTGCCAGCAGTACCAGGGATGGACTAGCGGGAGGAGTAGATACGCAGTATTTT. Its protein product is CASSTRDGLAGGVDTQYF.

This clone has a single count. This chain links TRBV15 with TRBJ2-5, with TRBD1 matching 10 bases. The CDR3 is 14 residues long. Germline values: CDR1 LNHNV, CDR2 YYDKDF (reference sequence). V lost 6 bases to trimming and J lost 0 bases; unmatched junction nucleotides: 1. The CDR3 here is CATRGQGYQETQYF. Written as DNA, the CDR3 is TGTGCCACCAGGGGACAGGGGTACCAAGAGACCCAGTACTTC.

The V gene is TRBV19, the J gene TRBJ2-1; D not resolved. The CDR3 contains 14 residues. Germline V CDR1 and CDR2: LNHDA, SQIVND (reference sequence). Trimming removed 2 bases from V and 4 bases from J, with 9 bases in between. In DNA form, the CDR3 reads TGTGCCAGTAGTATAAGCCACCTTTACAATGAGCAGTTCTTC. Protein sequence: CASSISHLYNEQFF. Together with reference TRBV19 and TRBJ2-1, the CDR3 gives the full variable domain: DGGITQSPKYLFRKEGQNVTLSCEQNLNHDAMYWYRQDPGQGLRLIYYSQIVNDFQKGDIAEGYSVSREKKESFPLTVTSAQKNPTAFYLCASSISHLYNEQFFGPGTRLTVL.

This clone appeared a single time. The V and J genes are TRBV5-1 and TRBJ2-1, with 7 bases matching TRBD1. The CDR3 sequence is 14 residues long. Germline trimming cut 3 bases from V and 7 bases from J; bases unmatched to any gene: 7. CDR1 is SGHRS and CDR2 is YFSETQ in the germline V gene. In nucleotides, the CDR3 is TGCGCCAGCAGCTCCGGGACAGCAACGAATGAGCAGTTCTTC. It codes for CASSSGTATNEQFF.

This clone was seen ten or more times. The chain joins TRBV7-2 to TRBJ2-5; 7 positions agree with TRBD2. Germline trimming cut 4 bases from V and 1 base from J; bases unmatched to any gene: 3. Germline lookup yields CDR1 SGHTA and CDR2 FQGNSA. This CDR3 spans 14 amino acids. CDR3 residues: CASSSRLAQETQYF. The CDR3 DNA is TGTGCCAGCAGCTCTCGACTAGCCCAAGAGACCCAGTACTTC.

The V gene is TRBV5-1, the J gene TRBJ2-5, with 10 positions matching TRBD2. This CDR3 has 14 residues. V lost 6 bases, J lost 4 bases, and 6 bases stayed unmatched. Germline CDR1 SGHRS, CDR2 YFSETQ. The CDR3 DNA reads TGCGCCAGCACTAGCGGGAGCTTCGGAGAGACCCAGTACTTC. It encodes CASTSGSFGETQYF.

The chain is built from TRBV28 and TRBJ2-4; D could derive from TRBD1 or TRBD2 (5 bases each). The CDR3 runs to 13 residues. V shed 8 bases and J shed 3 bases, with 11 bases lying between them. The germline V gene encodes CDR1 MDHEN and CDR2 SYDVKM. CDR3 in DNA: TGTGCCAGCGGGGGTGAGAACAAAAACATTCAGTACTTC. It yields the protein CASGGENKNIQYF.

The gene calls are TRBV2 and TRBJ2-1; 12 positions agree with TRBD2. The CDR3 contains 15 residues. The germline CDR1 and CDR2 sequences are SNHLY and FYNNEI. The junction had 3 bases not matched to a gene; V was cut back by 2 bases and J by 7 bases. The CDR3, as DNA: TGTGCCAGCAGTGAACTAGCGGGAGGGCTAAATGAGCAGTTCTTC. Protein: CASSELAGGLNEQFF. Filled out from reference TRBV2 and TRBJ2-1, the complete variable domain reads EPEVTQTPSHQVTQMGQEVILRCVPISNHLYFYWYRQILGQKVEFLVSFYNNEISEKSEIFDDQFSVERPDGSNFTLKIRSTKLEDSAMYFCASSELAGGLNEQFFGPGTRLTVL.